This record covers a single T cell receptor beta chain. The antigen this receptor binds is unknown. The sample holds no much larger clone one base away, and base qualities are not on file. The CDR3 regions of human TCRbeta chains were analyzed by immunosequencing. Processing in the source paper ran as follows. Repertoire TCRs were matched against a reference library of SARS-CoV-2-specific TCRs generated with the MIRA antigen-specificity platform. Breadth was defined as the fraction of unique TCRs that were SARS-CoV-2-associated, and depth was defined as the fraction of total T cells that were SARS-CoV-2-associated. Each spike-specific TCR was assigned to its reactive spike region and to a CD4 or CD8 class using the MIRA data. Log10-transformed breadth and depth values were compared by one-way ANOVA with Sidak's multiple comparisons tests. TCRdb mirrors the immuneACCESS table, restricted to in-frame sequences. Some clones are absent from its copies; in checked studies, under half trace to an unresolved V gene, and the reason for the others is unknown. V and J calls and clone size are those listed in that table; D and trimming were worked out from the DNA. A total of about 78,000 clones appear in this sample, roughly 88% of them only once. Approximately 1.4% of the sample is held by the ten biggest clonotypes.

In the germline V gene, CDR1 corresponds to MDHEN and CDR2 to SYDVKM. Trimming costs V 5 bases and J 0 bases, and their ends lie 14 bases apart. Including cysteine and phenylalanine, the CDR3 has 16 amino acids. Only the CDR3 part of the read is kept: 48 bases, read in frame from the first base. Explained via the paper, the time point label denotes: about 28 days (+/-7) after the second vaccine dose. AZD1222 recipients given second doses at about 4 weeks or at about 12 weeks were pooled, since spike-specific TCR depth and breadth were not found to differ between the two schedules. Vaccinee samples came from UK trials COV001 and COV002, including a single-blind randomized controlled phase 2/3 trial of AZD1222 (ChAdOx1 nCoV-19) in healthy adults. For TCRbeta chain sequencing, PBMC samples from trial participants were taken at day 0 and at day 28 after the second dose. These data come from a study of T cell responses to AZD1222 COVID-19 vaccine (dated by TCRdb to about 2021). General notes on the study: A total of over 230 trial participants underwent TCR sequencing, of whom 200 to 220 received two doses of AZD1222 and approximately 25 received two doses of the MenACWY control vaccine. Trial participants were enrolled by age into subgroups of 18-55, 56-69 and 70-plus years, and around 150, 28 and 57 TCR-sequenced participants, respectively, were included in these subgroups.

The research as a whole found: Participants were mostly white British, with more females than males. The authors suggested clonal diversity may have been underestimated. The 56-69-year group was small, and its depth increase did not reach significance, likely because of low power. Because no day 14 peak-response samples were available, repertoires were characterized only after the peak T cell response. CD4 TCRs associated with the vaccine covered the entire spike protein, and the dominant responses were in regions 160-218 and 743-854. After two AZD1222 doses, both the breadth and the depth of spike-specific TCRs were significantly higher than at day 0 and than in MenACWY recipients. Only five or six AZD1222 recipients were SARS-CoV-2 seropositive at baseline, limiting conclusions about previously exposed vaccinees. Reportedly, close to half of the unique spike-specific TCRs recognized epitopes lying outside the regions that are mutated in the B.1.351 and B.1.1.7 variants.

The clonotype originates from an adult who received the AZD1222 COVID-19 vaccine. The sample consisted of peripheral blood, taken 28 days after the second AZD1222 dose. The V and J genes are TRBV28 and TRBJ2-4; the D segment cannot be called with confidence. CDR3 reads: CASSRYSELAKNIQYF. The DNA sequence is as follows: TGTGCCAGCAGTCGGTACAGTGAATTAGCCAAAAACATTCAGTACTTC.